This T cell receptor (beta chain) was identified in a study of T cells in Graves' hyperthyroidism and ophthalmopathy. This clonotype was counted at least ten times. CDR3 length: 13 residues. V lost 7 bases, J lost 1 base, and 10 bases lay in between. Germline CDR1 reads LGHDT; CDR2 reads YNNKEL (reference sequence). TCR beta CDR3 sequences were amplified from RNA transcripts. The primer set for the first-round RT-PCR of the TCR CDR3 was HTBI. MiXCR was run by TCRdb on the multiplex PCR reads, yielding one entry per CDR3 protein. The sample lists more than 550,000 distinct CDR3 sequences, around a sixth seen once, with 15% to 20% in the top ten. The hyperthyroidism was newly diagnosed and had lasted under 2 months; the patients were aged 18 to 65.

The source is a woman aged 45-59 years with Graves' hyperthyroidism that later progressed to Graves' ophthalmopathy. The sequencing sample was made of blood. The rearrangement links TRBV3-1 to TRBJ1-1; D not resolved. The CDR3 sequence: CASTNAPNTEAFF. Written as DNA, the CDR3 is TGTGCCAGCACGAATGCACCGAACACTGAAGCTTTCTTT.